Below are 9 T cell receptor beta chains sequenced from a single sample in a study of CD8+ T cells in alopecia areata. cDNA prepared by RNA extraction and subsequent reverse transcription served as the template for sequencing. Repertoires were generated with immunoSEQ multiplex PCR, while TCRdb's copy carries only in-frame clones and drops some. This sample has about 170,000 clones, with around 71% found just once. This sample comprised CD8+ T cells sorted from blood, obtained at week 0. The receptors come from a human donor with alopecia areata.

This clone appeared a few times. The rearrangement links TRBV10-3 to TRBJ2-5; maybe TRBD1 (5 bases). CDR1 is ENHRY and CDR2 is SYGVKD in the germline V gene. This CDR3 spans 17 amino acids. V was cut by 1 base and J by 4 bases, with 19 bases left in between. The CDR3 DNA sequence: TGTGCCATCAGTGAGTGGGGCAGGGTAGAGCTCGGAGAGACCCAGTACTTC. This translates into CAISEWGRVELGETQYF.

V and J are TRBV6-1 and TRBJ2-7; D assignment may be TRBD1 or TRBD2 (8 bases each). V lost 5 bases to trimming and J lost 1 base, with 15 bases between them. This CDR3 is built from 15 residues. CDR1 MNHNS and CDR2 SASEGT come from the germline V gene. The CDR3 bases are TGTGCCAGCAGTCAGCGGGGGACAGGTTCCTACGAGCAGTACTTC. The encoded protein is CASSQRGTGSYEQYF.

The chain combines TRBV9 with TRBJ2-1; D is ambiguous. The germline V and J ends were trimmed by 1 base and 6 bases, with 11 bases remaining between them. Germline loops: CDR1 SGDLS, CDR2 YYNGEE. The CDR3 is 14 residues long. The CDR3, as DNA: TGTGCCAGCAGCGTATCGGGCTTCAGCAATGAGCAGTTCTTC. Translated: CASSVSGFSNEQFF.

For this clone: This CDR3 is also generated by other DNA sequences in the sample. The rearrangement uses TRBV29-1 and TRBJ2-3; D ambiguous. This CDR3 has 10 amino acids. Germline V gene sequence: CDR1 SQVTM, CDR2 ANQGSEA. V gave up 1 base and J gave up 6 bases, with 2 bases separating them. The CDR3 region is CSVEVDTQYF. CDR3 nucleotide sequence: TGCAGCGTTGAAGTGGATACGCAGTATTTT.

This chain uses TRBV4-1 with TRBJ1-5; a possible D gene is TRBD1 (5 bases). V lost 4 bases, J lost 0 bases, and 10 bases lay in between. Germline loops: CDR1 MGHRA, CDR2 YSYEKL. This CDR3 spans 15 amino acids. The CDR3 bases are TGCGCCAGCAGCCGCCGGGACGGTAGCAATCAGCCCCAGCATTTT. It translates to CASSRRDGSNQPQHF.

The chain has TRBV5-1 and TRBJ1-1; no reliable D call. The CDR3 sequence is 13 residues long. V was pared by 5 bases and J by 1 base, with 9 bases between. Germline CDR1 and CDR2: SGHRS and YFSETQ. The CDR3 spells CASRETPNTEAFF. The CDR3 nucleotides read TGCGCCAGCAGGGAGACACCGAACACTGAAGCTTTCTTT.

The rearrangement uses TRBV29-1 and TRBJ1-1, with TRBD1 matching 7 bases. V shed 5 bases and J 4 bases; nucleotides not matched to a gene: 4. The CDR3 totals 12 residues. CDR1 SQVTM and CDR2 ANQGSEA come from the germline V gene. The CDR3 loop is CSVPRGTTEAFF. The CDR3 DNA is TGCAGCGTTCCCAGGGGGACCACTGAAGCTTTCTTT.

The chain recombines TRBV7-3 with TRBJ2-3; weak D call: TRBD1 (6 bases). The CDR3 consists of 15 residues. CDR1 and CDR2 (germline): SGHTA, FQGTGA. V gave up 11 bases and J gave up 2 bases, with 20 bases separating them. The CDR3, as DNA: TGTGCCCACAACTACGGCCGGGACAACACAGATACGCAGTATTTT. This sequence encodes CAHNYGRDNTDTQYF.

V is TRBV5-1 and J is TRBJ1-4; D is uncertain. The CDR3 length is 15 residues. Trimming cost V 0 bases and J 0 bases, with 6 bases left between them. CDR1 and CDR2 from the germline V gene are SGHRS and YFSETQ. The CDR3 DNA reads TGCGCCAGCAGCTTGGGCGAAGCAACTAATGAAAAACTGTTTTTT. It specifies CASSLGEATNEKLFF.